This TCR beta chain was retrieved from a study of cytomegalovirus exposure and HLA in healthy donors. The CDR3 extends over 13 amino acids. Trimming removed 3 bases from V and 3 bases from J, with 11 bases in between. CDR1 is SQVTM, CDR2 ANQGSEA, per germline. The study, taken as a whole, reports: Within the data, a cluster of highly shared sequence variants was likely a sequencing artifact.

As regards this clone: Its specificity is unknown.

It was with 60 Vbeta and 13 Jbeta primers that the PCR ran. The assay was immunoSEQ multiplex PCR, and TCRdb's table has in-frame clones only and misses some. The data contain approximately 200,000 clones, under 90% of them seen just once; the ten biggest clones take up approximately 0.092%. This receptor was identified in a boy aged 2-15 years in good health and CMV-seronegative. Material for sequencing was PBMCs. V and J are TRBV29-1 and TRBJ2-5; a possible D gene is TRBD1 (6 bases). The CDR3 nucleotides are TGCAGCGTTGACAGGGGAGTTGAAGAGACCCAGTACTTC. Amino acids: CSVDRGVEETQYF.